This T cell receptor (beta chain) was obtained from a study of cytomegalovirus exposure and HLA in healthy donors (dated by TCRdb to 2015 to 2018). For context, the study as a whole: An earlier analysis of some 620 of the donors reported 276 Gb of sequence data and 90 million to 120 million unique TCR beta sequences obtained from around 180 million T cells. An early release covering roughly 640 HLA-typed donors comprised about 300 gigabases of sequencing data and 85 million or so unique TCR sequences. Of the roughly 400 genotyped donors, about 80% fell in the genetic ancestry cluster associated with self-reported Caucasian donors. The study was designed to test whether signatures of past pathogen exposure could be identified by cataloging public T cell receptors. The T cell repertoires of about 700 subjects were profiled by immunosequencing and related to cytomegalovirus serostatus. In addition to the first cohort of approximately 650 subjects, a separate validation cohort of 120 different subjects was used. The study combined high-throughput TCR immunosequencing, statistical association of individual TCRs with disease status, and machine learning to predict cytomegalovirus infection status. A later analysis re-examined previously published TCR beta repertoires from around 670 donors and added high-resolution HLA genotyping to investigate patterns of TCR occurrence. The later analysis used no new phenotypic data to find candidate immune exposures, relying instead on TCR beta sequences and their occurrence across donors. An earlier analysis of nearly 600 of the donors applied high-throughput TCR beta sequencing to assess whether each TCR beta V gene segment acted as functional or pseudogenic. Alongside the repertoire data, information on donor age, sex, ethnicity and CMV serostatus was compiled. Genome-wide SNP genotypes for about three fifths of the roughly 700 donors were used in a later genetic analysis, which treated that subset as a discovery cohort. Every discovery cohort repertoire had been produced on one sequencing platform. HLA typing covered class I and class II loci at four-digit resolution. The number of donors typed differed by locus, with 629-630 for A, B, C, DRB1 and DQB1, more than 500 for DQA1, some 570 for DPA1, and around 460 for DPB1. Because of strong linkage in the cohort, five DR-DQ haplotypes were treated as single units for association and clustering. Among about 410 genotyped donors of the cohort, an average of approximately 200,000 unique TCR beta nucleotide sequences was sequenced per donor, of which about 18% were non-productive.

The CDR3 contains 15 residues, cysteine and phenylalanine counted. The sequence is cut down to CDR3 DNA, 45 bases in frame from base 1. Deletion took 4 bases off V and 2 bases off J, with a span of 12 bases between the germline ends. From the germline V gene, CDR1 is MDHEN and CDR2 is SYDVKM. Remarks on this clone: This clone's antigen is unknown.

Broad study findings and their caveats: The authors suggested that the approach could potentially be generalized to other disease states and immunological phenotypes. A total of about 180 TCR beta chains were listed by the study as associated with cytomegalovirus. A later analysis found that most CMV-associated TCR beta chains appeared HLA-restricted, with HLA associations seemingly driven largely by CMV exposure. A later analysis found that HLA-associated TCR beta chains were more clonally expanded and had lower generation probabilities than equally common non-associated chains. Correlated functional status among segregating V segments might reflect linkage disequilibrium, but an unknown experimental factor could not be ruled out. Across donors, most TCR sequences were observed very rarely, whereas some public TCRs were present in many individuals. In a later analysis, some 18,000 TCR beta sequences were associated with specific HLA alleles at a false discovery rate of 0.05. A cluster of highly shared sequence variants was judged likely to represent a technical artifact of the sequencing pipeline. A later analysis reported that several top co-occurrence clusters appeared linked to parvovirus B19, influenza, CMV and Epstein-Barr virus. A later genetic analysis reported fewer N-insertions in productive TCRs among donors in an Asian-associated ancestry cluster than the approximately 670-donor mean. In a later analysis, the rate of TCR association differed among HLA loci, with DRB1 alleles having the most associated TCRs and HLA-C alleles having the fewest. Strong co-occurrence of HLA alleles, especially DR and DQ, made assigning TCR associations to individual alleles difficult. Because HLA typing was missing for some donors at each locus, association tests included only the typed subset. Because counts were too low, about 18 rarely observed V segments, including chromosome 9 orphons, were left out of the earlier analysis of 500 to 650 of the donors. A further reported finding was that TCR beta sequences accurately predicted the HLA-A and HLA-B alleles for most subjects in the first cohort. In an earlier analysis of more than 500 of the donors, most TCR beta V segments appeared in productive rearrangements about 90% or about 30% of the time, broadly matching IMGT annotations. In this cohort, only TCR beta chains were sequenced, and detectable features were limited by the absence of alpha or paired-chain data. A later genetic analysis associated a missense DCLRE1C variant with V-gene and J-gene trimming of TCR beta chains, and an independent cohort replicated the association. In vitro tests confirmed that a few of the cytomegalovirus-associated TCR beta chains recognize cytomegalovirus antigens. The only immune exposure information available for the cohort was CMV serostatus. In both the original and validation cohorts, the classifier was reported to diagnose cytomegalovirus status with high specificity and sensitivity. Roughly uniform sequencing depth across donors was assumed in presence/absence analyses, although this assumption may not hold. Some IMGT-functional V segments, including TRBV6-2 and TRBV6-3, could not be distinguished by the 87-base-pair reads and were therefore excluded.

The cohort consisted of some 730 healthy bone marrow donors. All cohort members were sampled while nominally healthy, although unrecorded immune exposures were likely present. The donor was CMV seronegative and was included in the group of a few hundred seronegative cohort members. Every donor gave a peripheral blood sample, and the peripheral blood mononuclear cells from that sample were used for TCR beta sequencing. The Qiagen DNeasy Blood Extraction Kit was used to extract genomic DNA from the blood cell samples. Receptors were amplified or captured by the immunoSEQ multiplex PCR assay. A mixture of 60 forward primers for TCR Vbeta segments and 13 reverse primers for TCR Jbeta segments was used in the multiplex PCR. The CDR3 region of rearranged TCR beta genes was amplified from genomic DNA with a multiplex PCR assay. On the Illumina HiSeq System, the amplified TCR beta libraries were sequenced as 87-base-pair reads. The paper's processing steps were these. A later analysis counted some 80 million unique TCR beta chains across the 666 repertoires, and around 9.9 million of these chains were shared by at least two donors. Raw reads were error-corrected and collapsed into unique sequences by a nearest-neighbor algorithm in which closely related sequences were merged to remove PCR and sequencing errors. CDR3 sequences were aligned to IMGT reference sequences to assign V, D and J gene segments. For a sequence to be retained, at least a six-nucleotide match to both a V gene segment and a J gene segment was required. A rearrangement was called productive if the CDR3 had no stop codons and remained in frame with V and J, and every other rearrangement was called non-productive. CDR3 was defined by IMGT convention, running from the second conserved V-encoded cysteine to the conserved J-encoded phenylalanine. In an earlier analysis of around 640 of the donors, sequences lacking an unambiguous match to a single V gene segment were excluded. An earlier analysis of 500 to 700 of the donors classified V segments as functional when productive rearrangements were above 56.7% and as segregating when the standard deviation between donors was above 5%. A statistical classification framework was built to diagnose cytomegalovirus status from the catalog of TCR beta chain sequences. A later analysis assigned V and J genes by comparing TCR nucleotide sequences with IMGT/GENE-DB human TR gene sequences. In a later analysis, CDR3 sequences and most-parsimonious VDJ recombination scenarios were assigned using the TCRdist pipeline. In a later analysis, each TCR beta chain was defined by its CDR3 amino acid sequence together with its V-gene family, and reads lacking a unique V-gene family were excluded. A later analysis removed roughly 590 highly shared, low-generation-probability nucleotide sequences to deal with suspected cross-contamination and a sequencing artifact. For each public chain, a later analysis derived a clonal expansion index from normalized ranks of inferred template counts within each repertoire. In a later analysis, generation probabilities were computed using a VDJ recombination model fitted to out-of-frame rearrangements, and the results were checked against IGoR. Hypergeometric tests were used in a later analysis to score TCR-TCR, TCR-HLA and TCR-CMV co-occurrence, with a repertoire-size bias correction applied to the TCR pairs. In a later analysis, false discovery rates were estimated by permuting HLA or CMV assignments 20 times. In a later analysis, co-occurring TCRs were grouped using DBSCAN, and TCRdist sequence similarity was added for clustering within HLA-allele-positive subsets. Co-occurrence clustering excluded repertoires with fewer than 30,000 or more than 120,000 public chains, plus five with anomalous nucleotide sharing. Held by TCRdb, this immuneACCESS table contains in-frame sequences only and omits some clones. Under half of the omission traces to an unresolved V gene where checked; the cause of the rest is unknown. V and J calls and clone size follow that table, whereas D and trimming were derived from the DNA. The sample's table lists a count of fewer than 50,000 clones. Approximately 8.8% of the sample is taken by the ten largest.

The chain uses TRBV28 and TRBJ1-3, with a weak D call of TRBD1 (5 bases match). The specimen was PBMCs. The receptor was isolated from a male donor in good health and CMV-seronegative. The sequence in DNA is TGTGCCAGCAGTTCGACGACGGGGGCTGGAAACACCATATATTTT. This is translated as CASSSTTGAGNTIYF.